The sequence of this T cell receptor (beta chain) was determined in a study of post-analysis software for immune sequencing data. General observations from the study: Strong co-clustering by F measure linked samples that shared a preparation batch. Diversity measured as normalized Chao1 was significantly lower in multiple sclerosis patients than in controls. TRBV5-6, TRBV5-1 and TRBV20-1 belonged to a set of roughly 5 TRBV segments that were more frequent in patients than controls.

Prepared TCR beta cDNA libraries contained unique molecular identifiers. With about 0.95 to 10 million T cells as the source, roughly 0.5 million cDNA molecules resulted. Using its own MiXCR run on the PCR reads, TCRdb lists one record per CDR3 protein. Among roughly 800,000 distinct CDR3 sequences, about 27% were seen once, and the ten largest hold more than 0.55%. Germline V gene lookup returns CDR1 SGHDN and CDR2 FVKESK. The CDR3 extends over 16 amino acids. Losses at the gene ends were 1 base for V and 5 bases for J; bases not matched to a gene: 11. This clonotype has more than one count but fewer than ten. What it binds is unknown.

V usage is TRBV14 and J usage is TRBJ2-7, with 7 bases matching TRBD1. The sequence came from a girl between 5 and 17 years old with multiple sclerosis. Material: blood. DNA for the CDR3: TGTGCCAGCAGCCAAGGAGAGAGGGACAGTCTAAACGAGCAGTACTTC. Its translation is CASSQGERDSLNEQYF.